A single T cell receptor (beta chain) is shown here with its context. No antigen is known for it. Per-base quality was not reported, and no clone a single base away is much larger than it. From the cysteine through the phenylalanine, the CDR3 covers 14 amino acids. Only the CDR3 portion is preserved as DNA: 42 bases, with reading frame beginning at the first base. According to the germline V gene (reference sequence), CDR1 reads MNHNY and CDR2 reads SVGAGI. Trimming costs V 7 bases and J 6 bases, and their ends lie 16 bases apart. A second Seattle source provided samples from volunteer blood donors who had recovered from COVID-19. Collaborating institutions collected whole blood in K2EDTA tubes following their own protocols. Collaborator samples were shipped for TCRbeta analysis as frozen whole blood, isolated PBMCs, or DNA extracted from either sample type. The immunoSEQ Assay, a bias-controlled multiplex PCR, was used to amplify TCRbeta CDR3 regions from genomic DNA. For the original study's pipeline: Nucleated cell counts per sample were estimated from amplification of reference gene primers within the assay. To quantify the absolute abundance of each unique TCRbeta CDR3 rearrangement, sequence reads were collapsed and filtered. For each sample, productive Simpson clonality was calculated as the square root of Simpson's diversity index over productive rearrangements. TCRdb retrieved this table from immuneACCESS and kept in-frame rearrangements only. Not all clones are present; in checked studies, unresolved V genes account for under half, and no reason is known for the remainder. The DNA was the basis for D and trimming; V, J and clone size are from that table. The sample includes hundreds of thousands of clones, with over 75% observed a single time. Less than 9.5% of the sample is taken by the ten largest.

The data derive from a study of blood T cell repertoires in COVID-19 (dated by TCRdb to the early 2020s). In terms of the full investigation: Collaborator samples came from the United States, Italy and Spain and covered acute and convalescent phases of COVID-19. A freely available public database, intended as a resource for researchers studying the immune response to SARS-CoV-2, is where the repertoires were released. Subjects who had been exposed to COVID-19, were actively infected with it, or had recovered from it provided the deeply sampled blood TCRbeta repertoires that made up the dataset. Samples came from the ongoing ImmuneRACE study (first 160 participants) plus 1,254 subjects from 6 global collaborators. Nearly every sample came with metadata listing a de-identified subject ID, COVID-19 status, age in years and sex. Where available, HLA class I and class II types were obtained from metadata supplied by the sample provider rather than from assay-based typing. The prospective study material was composed of cDNA or gDNA derived from T cells, B-cell-depleted T cells, or PBMCs. Results the study describes overall, beyond this receptor: The quantity of clinical and demographic metadata differed by source and by participant and was supplied without curation.

The sequenced sample was peripheral blood. The chain is encoded by TRBV6-6 joined to TRBJ1-3; TRBD1 is perhaps the D gene, given 6 matching bases. This sequence was found in a woman aged 45-60 years who had recovered from COVID-19. CDR3 sequence: CASTNRALENTIYF. The DNA sequence is TGTGCCAGCACTAACAGGGCGTTGGAAAACACCATATATTTT.